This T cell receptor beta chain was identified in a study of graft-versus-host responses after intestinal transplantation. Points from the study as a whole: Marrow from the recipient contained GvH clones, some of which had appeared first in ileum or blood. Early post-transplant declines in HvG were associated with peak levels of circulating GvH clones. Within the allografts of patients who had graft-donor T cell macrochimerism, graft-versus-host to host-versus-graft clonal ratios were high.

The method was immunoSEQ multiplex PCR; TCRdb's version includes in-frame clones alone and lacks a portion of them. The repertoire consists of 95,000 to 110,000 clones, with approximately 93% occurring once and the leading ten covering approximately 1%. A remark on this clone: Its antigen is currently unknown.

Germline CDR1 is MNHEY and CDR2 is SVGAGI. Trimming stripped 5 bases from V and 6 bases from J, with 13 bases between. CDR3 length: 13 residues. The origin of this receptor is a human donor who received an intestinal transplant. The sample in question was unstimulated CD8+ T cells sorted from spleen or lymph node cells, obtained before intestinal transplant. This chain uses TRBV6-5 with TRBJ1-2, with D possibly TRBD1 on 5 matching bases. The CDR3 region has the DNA TGTGCCAGCAGTGACGGGCAGGGTGATGGCTACACCTTC. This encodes CASSDGQGDGYTF.